This entry is about one T cell receptor (beta chain). Its antigen is undetermined. Whole blood supplied total RNA, and T cells were not sorted. This entry is derived from a study of monozygotic twins with inflammatory bowel disease. Eight separate reactions per sample served to make cDNA. With the 5' RACE reads reprocessed, TCRdb shows one record per CDR3 protein and no DNA. This specimen shows 300,000 to 450,000 distinct CDR3 sequences; the ten leading clones hold 2.5% to 3%. Study-level points and caveats: Possibly because of limited power, concordant and discordant twins showed no difference in repertoire similarity. Among IBD patients, fewer clonotypes were shared with others than among healthy twins, especially with disease activity.

Input material: blood. The source is a human donor with ulcerative colitis or Crohn's disease, or a healthy co-twin of an affected twin (not recorded which).

Here the CDR3 reads CATSRGGRGPTYEQYF. The rearrangement joins TRBV15 to TRBJ2-7; TCRdb's D call of TRBD1 is untestable without DNA. Germline V gives CDR1 LNHNV, CDR2 YYDKDF (reference sequence). This CDR3 is built from 16 residues. Based on the CDR3 plus reference TRBV15 and TRBJ2-7, the full variable domain is DAMVIQNPRYQVTQFGKPVTLSCSQTLNHNVMYWYQQKSSQAPKLLFHYYDKDFNNEADTPDNFQSRRPNTSFCFLDIRSPGLGDTAMYLCATSRGGRGPTYEQYFGPGTRLTVT.